A selection of T cell receptor beta chains follows, all from one sample in a study of blood T cells in healthy people across ages. TCRdb recomputed calls from the 5' RACE reads with MiXCR, one row per CDR3 protein. The sample holds 650,000 to 800,000 distinct CDR3 sequences, around 45% seen once. Sequences were obtained from blood. These receptors were collected from a man between 60 and 75 years old in good health. Both conserved end residues are part of each CDR3. The D gene is left open where the match is weak. Where a row states a size, it is once, few, many or the class of an expanded clone; other rows omit it.

CDR3aa	CDR3nt	v_gene	j_gene	abundance	d_gene
CASSSTARPGGYTF	TGTGCCAGCAGTTCAACCGCGAGGCCCGGCGGCTACACCTTC	TRBV12-3/TRBV12-4	TRBJ1-2	.	.
CASRRKNYEQYF	TGTGCCAGCAGGAGAAAGAACTACGAGCAGTACTTC	TRBV6-5	TRBJ2-7	.	.
CASRPGTPTTNEKLFF	TGTGCCAGCAGACCGGGGACACCTACAACTAATGAAAAACTGTTTTTT	TRBV12-3/TRBV12-4	TRBJ1-4	.	.
CASSQPGVNTEAFF	TGTGCCAGCAGCCAACCGGGAGTGAACACTGAAGCTTTCTTT	TRBV7-2	TRBJ1-1	.	.
CASREAGDNEQFF	TGTGCCAGCCGGGAAGCGGGCGACAATGAGCAGTTCTTC	TRBV6-2/TRBV6-3	TRBJ2-1	.	.
CSARDIRQDYGYTF	TGCAGTGCTAGAGATATCCGACAGGACTATGGCTACACCTTC	TRBV20-1	TRBJ1-2	few	.
CASSLVLAGGVGQFF	TGTGCCAGCAGCTTAGTACTAGCGGGGGGCGTTGGGCAGTTCTTC	TRBV11-2	TRBJ2-1	.	TRBD2
CSVDGSTNYGYTF	TGCAGCGTTGACGGGTCAACTAACTATGGCTACACCTTC	TRBV29-1	TRBJ1-2	.	.
CASSLKRTIATDTQYF	TGTGCCAGCAGCTTAAAAAGGACTATCGCCACAGATACGCAGTATTTT	TRBV11-2	TRBJ2-3	.	.
CSARPRGTGNQDGYTF	TGCAGTGCTAGACCCCGGGGGACAGGGAATCAGGACGGCTACACCTTC	TRBV20-1	TRBJ1-2	.	TRBD1
CSASNGEASNQPQHF	TGCAGTGCTAGCAACGGGGAAGCCAGCAATCAGCCCCAGCATTTT	TRBV20-1	TRBJ1-5	.	.
CATSRADRGHPEAFF	TGTGCCACCAGCAGAGCGGACAGGGGGCACCCTGAAGCTTTCTTT	TRBV15	TRBJ1-1	.	TRBD1
CASSQEAKGGQPQHF	TGCGCCAGCAGCCAAGAGGCCAAGGGGGGTCAGCCCCAGCATTTT	TRBV4-3	TRBJ1-5	.	.
CSAGPRTGRNEQFF	TGCAGTGCTGGGCCCCGGACAGGGAGAAATGAGCAGTTCTTC	TRBV20-1	TRBJ2-1	.	TRBD1
CAINDRDWGGKNEQFF	TGTGCCATCAATGACAGGGATTGGGGAGGCAAGAATGAGCAGTTCTTC	TRBV10-3	TRBJ2-1	few	.
CASSSGQTAEQYF	TGTGCCAGCAGCTCGGGACAGACTGCGGAGCAGTACTTC	TRBV7-2	TRBJ2-7	many	TRBD1
CAIKGVTGANVLTF	TGTGCCATCAAAGGGGTGACTGGGGCCAACGTCCTGACTTTC	TRBV6-2/TRBV6-3	TRBJ2-6	few	.
CASSLLPGTDNYGYTF	TGTGCCAGCAGCCTACTACCCGGGACGGACAACTATGGCTACACCTTC	TRBV12-3/TRBV12-4	TRBJ1-2	.	.
CASSVQGNQETQYF	TGCGCCAGCAGCGTACAGGGTAACCAAGAGACCCAGTACTTC	TRBV5-1	TRBJ2-5	.	.